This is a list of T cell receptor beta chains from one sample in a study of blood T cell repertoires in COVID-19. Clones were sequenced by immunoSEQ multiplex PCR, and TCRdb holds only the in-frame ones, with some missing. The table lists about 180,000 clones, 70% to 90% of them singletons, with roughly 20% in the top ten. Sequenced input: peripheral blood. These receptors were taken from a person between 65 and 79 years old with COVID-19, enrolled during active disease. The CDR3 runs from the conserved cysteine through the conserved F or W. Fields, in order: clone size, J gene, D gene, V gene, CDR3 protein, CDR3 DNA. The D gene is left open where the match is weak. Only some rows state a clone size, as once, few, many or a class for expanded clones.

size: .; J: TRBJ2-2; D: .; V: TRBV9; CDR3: CASSGSSRTGELFF; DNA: TGTGCCAGCAGCGGTAGTAGCCGAACCGGGGAGCTGTTTTTT
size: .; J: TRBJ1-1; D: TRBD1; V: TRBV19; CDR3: CASSMTGKAFF; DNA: TGTGCCAGTAGTATGACAGGGAAAGCTTTCTTT
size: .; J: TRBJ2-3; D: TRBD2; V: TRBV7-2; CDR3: CASSPYPTGLETDTQYF; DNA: TGTGCCAGCAGCCCATACCCCACGGGACTAGAGACAGATACGCAGTATTTT
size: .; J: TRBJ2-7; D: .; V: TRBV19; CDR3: CASSMQGRDNSYEQYF; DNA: TGTGCCAGTAGTATGCAAGGCCGGGACAACTCCTACGAGCAGTACTTC
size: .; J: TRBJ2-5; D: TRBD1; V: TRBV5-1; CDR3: CASSSRGQAVETQYF; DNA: TGCGCCAGCAGCTCGCGAGGACAGGCCGTAGAGACCCAGTACTTC
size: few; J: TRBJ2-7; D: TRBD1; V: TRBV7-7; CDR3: CASSPRTGFEQYF; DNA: TGTGCCAGCAGCCCACGGACAGGGTTCGAGCAGTACTTC
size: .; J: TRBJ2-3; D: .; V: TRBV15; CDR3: CATSRDLRDTQYF; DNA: TGTGCCACCAGCAGAGATTTGAGGGATACGCAGTATTTT
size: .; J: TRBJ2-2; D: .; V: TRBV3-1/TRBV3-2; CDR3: CASSRTSPAGELFF; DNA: TGTGCCAGCAGCCGTACTAGCCCCGCCGGGGAGCTGTTTTTT
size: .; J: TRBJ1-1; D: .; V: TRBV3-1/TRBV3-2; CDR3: CASSQDRAYDSEAFF; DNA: TGTGCCAGCAGCCAAGACAGGGCATATGACTCGGAAGCTTTCTTT
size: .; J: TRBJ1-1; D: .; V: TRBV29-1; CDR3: CSVEDLGRGIDEAFF; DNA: TGCAGCGTTGAAGATCTAGGCAGGGGAATTGACGAAGCTTTCTTT
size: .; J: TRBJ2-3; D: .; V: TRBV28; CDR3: CASFGGRGTQYF; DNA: TGTGCCAGCTTCGGGGGGCGGGGGACGCAGTATTTT
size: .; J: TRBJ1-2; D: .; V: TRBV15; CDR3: CATSPVAGFGYGYTF; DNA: TGTGCCACCAGCCCTGTCGCAGGGTTCGGGTATGGCTACACCTTC
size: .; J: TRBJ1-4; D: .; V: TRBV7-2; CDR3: CASSSPDSPSEKLFF; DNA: TGTGCCAGCAGCTCACCGGACAGTCCCTCTGAAAAACTGTTTTTT
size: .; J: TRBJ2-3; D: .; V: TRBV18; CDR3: CASSPRQGHTDTQYF; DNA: TGTGCCAGCTCACCACGGCAGGGTCACACAGATACGCAGTATTTT
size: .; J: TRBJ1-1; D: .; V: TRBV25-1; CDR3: CASSEGHPDKAFF; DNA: TGTGCCAGCAGTGAAGGGCACCCAGACAAAGCTTTCTTT
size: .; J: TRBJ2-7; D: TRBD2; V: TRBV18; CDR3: CASSPGGSTYEQYF; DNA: TGTGCCAGCTCACCGGGAGGGAGTACCTACGAGCAGTACTTC
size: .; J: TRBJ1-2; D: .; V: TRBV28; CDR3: CASSPPPGINYGYTF; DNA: TGTGCCAGCAGTCCCCCCCCCGGGATCAACTATGGCTACACCTTC
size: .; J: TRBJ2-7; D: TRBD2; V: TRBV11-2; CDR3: CASSLAGLAGTPAGEQYF; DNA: TGTGCCAGCAGCTTAGCGGGACTAGCGGGAACCCCCGCGGGGGAGCAGTACTTC
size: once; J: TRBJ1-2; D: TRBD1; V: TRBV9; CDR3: CASSVAGDRGWGNGYTF; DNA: TGTGCCAGCAGCGTAGCGGGAGACAGGGGGTGGGGAAATGGCTACACCTTC
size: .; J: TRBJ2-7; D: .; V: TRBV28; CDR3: CASSLRSGASHEQYF; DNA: TGTGCCAGCAGTTTGAGGTCAGGGGCGAGCCACGAGCAGTACTTC
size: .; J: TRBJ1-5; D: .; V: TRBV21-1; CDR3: CASSKDGTGGSNQPQHF; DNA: TGTGCCAGCAGCAAAGATGGGACAGGAGGAAGCAATCAGCCCCAGCATTTT
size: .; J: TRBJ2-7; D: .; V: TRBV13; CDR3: CASSWAQGLDEQYF; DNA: TGTGCCAGCAGCTGGGCCCAGGGATTAGACGAGCAGTACTTC
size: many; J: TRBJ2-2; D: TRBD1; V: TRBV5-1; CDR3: CASSSLPGQERTGELFF; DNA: TGCGCCAGCAGTTCCCTACCGGGACAGGAAAGGACCGGGGAGCTGTTTTTT
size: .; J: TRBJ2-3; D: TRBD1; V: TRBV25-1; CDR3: CASKDRGFTDTQYF; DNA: TGTGCCAGCAAAGACAGGGGATTCACAGATACGCAGTATTTT
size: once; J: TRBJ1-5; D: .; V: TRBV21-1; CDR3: CASSTRGTPRVPQHF; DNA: TGTGCCAGCAGCACTCGAGGGACACCCAGGGTGCCCCAGCATTTT
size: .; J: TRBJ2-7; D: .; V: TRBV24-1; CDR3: CATSDRQVISSYEQYF; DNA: TGTGCCACCAGTGATCGACAGGTGATAAGCTCCTACGAGCAGTACTTC
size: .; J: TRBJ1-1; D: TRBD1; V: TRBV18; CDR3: CASSLGTGPNTEAFF; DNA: TGTGCCAGCTCACTAGGGACAGGGCCGAACACTGAAGCTTTCTTT
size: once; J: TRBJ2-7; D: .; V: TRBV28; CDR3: CASSFGVSVYEQYF; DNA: TGTGCCAGCAGTTTTGGTGTGTCGGTCTACGAGCAGTACTTC
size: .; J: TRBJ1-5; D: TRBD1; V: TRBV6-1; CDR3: CASSEPASGGNQPQHF; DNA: TGTGCCAGCAGTGAACCTGCGTCAGGGGGAAATCAGCCCCAGCATTTT
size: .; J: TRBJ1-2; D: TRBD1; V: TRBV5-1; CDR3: CASSFGQGNGYTF; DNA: TGCGCCAGCAGCTTCGGACAGGGGAATGGCTACACCTTC
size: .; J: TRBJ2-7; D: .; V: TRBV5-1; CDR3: CASSLDRSYEQYF; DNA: TGCGCCAGCAGCTTGGACAGATCCTACGAGCAGTACTTC
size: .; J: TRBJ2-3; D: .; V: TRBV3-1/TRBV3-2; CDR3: CASSQEPSVGLRADTQYF; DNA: TGTGCCAGCAGCCAAGAACCCTCCGTAGGTTTGCGGGCAGATACGCAGTATTTT
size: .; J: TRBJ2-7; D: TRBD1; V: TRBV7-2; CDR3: CASSSPGGPYEQYF; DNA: TGTGCCAGCAGCTCCCCAGGGGGCCCCTACGAGCAGTACTTC
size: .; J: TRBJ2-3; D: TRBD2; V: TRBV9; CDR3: CASSVVASGITDTQYF; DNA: TGTGCCAGCAGCGTAGTCGCTAGCGGCATCACAGATACGCAGTATTTT
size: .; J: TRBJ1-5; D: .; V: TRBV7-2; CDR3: CASSPSGWSNQPQHF; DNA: TGTGCCAGCAGCCCCAGTGGTTGGAGCAATCAGCCCCAGCATTTT
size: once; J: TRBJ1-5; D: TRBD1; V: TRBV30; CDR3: CAWSSSGDREDQPQHF; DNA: TGTGCCTGGAGTTCCTCCGGCGACAGGGAGGACCAGCCCCAGCATTTT
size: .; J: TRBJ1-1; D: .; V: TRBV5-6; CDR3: CASSNLTGRAAFF; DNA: TGTGCCAGCAGCAATCTGACGGGAAGAGCAGCTTTCTTT
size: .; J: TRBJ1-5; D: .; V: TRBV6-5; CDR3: CASSSGRAAGNQPQHF; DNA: TGTGCCAGCAGTTCAGGCAGGGCGGCGGGCAATCAGCCCCAGCATTTT
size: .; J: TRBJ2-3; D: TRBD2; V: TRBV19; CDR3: CASSISLWRGGPDTQYF; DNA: TGTGCCAGTAGTATTTCTTTATGGCGGGGGGGCCCAGATACGCAGTATTTT
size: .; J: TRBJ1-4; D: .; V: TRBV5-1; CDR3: CASSADLAAEKLFF; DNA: TGCGCCAGCAGCGCTGATCTAGCGGCTGAAAAACTGTTTTTT
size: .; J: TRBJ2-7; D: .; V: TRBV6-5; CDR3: CASRVQEYYYEQYF; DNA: TGTGCCAGCAGAGTACAGGAGTACTACTACGAGCAGTACTTC
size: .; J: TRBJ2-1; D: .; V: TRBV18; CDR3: CASSLSPGVNEQFF; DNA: TGTGCCAGCTCACTAAGCCCAGGGGTCAATGAGCAGTTCTTC
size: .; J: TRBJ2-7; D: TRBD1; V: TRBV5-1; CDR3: CASSLSATGAYEQYF; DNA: TGCGCCAGCAGCTTGTCAGCGACAGGGGCCTACGAGCAGTACTTC
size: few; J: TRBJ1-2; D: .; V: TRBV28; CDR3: CASRGGGYTF; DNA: TGTGCCAGCAGGGGGGGAGGCTACACCTTC
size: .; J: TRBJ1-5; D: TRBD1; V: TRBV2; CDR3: CASSQDQGGQPQHF; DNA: TGTGCCAGCAGTCAAGATCAGGGGGGTCAGCCCCAGCATTTT
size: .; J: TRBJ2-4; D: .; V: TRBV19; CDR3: CASSIAGGQYF; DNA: TGTGCCAGTAGTATTGCCGGGGGTCAGTACTTC
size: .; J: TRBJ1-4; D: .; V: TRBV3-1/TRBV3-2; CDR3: CASSQGRETEKLFF; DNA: TGTGCCAGCAGCCAAGGCAGGGAAACCGAAAAACTGTTTTTT
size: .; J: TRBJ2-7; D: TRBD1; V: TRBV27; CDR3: CASSTTGGYEQYF; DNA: TGTGCCAGCAGTACGACAGGGGGCTACGAGCAGTACTTC
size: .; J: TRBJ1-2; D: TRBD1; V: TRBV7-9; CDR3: CASSWTGSLYGYTF; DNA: TGTGCCAGCAGTTGGACAGGATCGCTCTATGGCTACACCTTC
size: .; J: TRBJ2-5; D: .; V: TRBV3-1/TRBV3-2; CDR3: CASSQPEETQYF; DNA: TGTGCCAGCAGCCAACCCGAAGAGACCCAGTACTTC
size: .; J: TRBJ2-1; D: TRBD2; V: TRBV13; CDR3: CASSLAGWREQFF; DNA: TGTGCCAGCAGTCTAGCGGGATGGAGGGAGCAGTTCTTC
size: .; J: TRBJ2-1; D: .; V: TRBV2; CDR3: CASSVRGDYNEQFF; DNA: TGTGCCAGCAGTGTTCGGGGAGATTACAATGAGCAGTTCTTC
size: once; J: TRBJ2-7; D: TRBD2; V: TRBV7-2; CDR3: CASSPQGTSGLYEQYF; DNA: TGTGCCAGCAGCCCTCAAGGGACTAGCGGTCTCTACGAGCAGTACTTC
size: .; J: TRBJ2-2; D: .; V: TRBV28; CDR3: CASSLDITGELFF; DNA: TGTGCCAGCAGTTTAGACATTACCGGGGAGCTGTTTTTT
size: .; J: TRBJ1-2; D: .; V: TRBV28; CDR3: CASSLDRSNYGYTF; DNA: TGTGCCAGCAGCCTCGACAGGTCCAACTATGGCTACACCTTC
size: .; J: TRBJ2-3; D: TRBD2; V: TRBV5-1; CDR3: CASTTISGSTDTQYF; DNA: TGCGCCAGCACCACGATTAGCGGGAGCACAGATACGCAGTATTTT